The 27 T cell receptor beta chains listed next were all sequenced from one sample in a study of T cells in Graves' hyperthyroidism and ophthalmopathy. Amplification of TCR beta CDR3 regions was performed using RNA transcripts as template. TCR CDR3 regions were first amplified by RT-PCR with HTBI primers. TCRdb re-analysed the multiplex PCR reads in MiXCR, keeping a single row per CDR3 protein. The table lists some 440,000 distinct CDR3 sequences, 15% to 17% of them singletons. The sequencing input was blood. The receptors stem from a woman aged 18-30 years with Graves' hyperthyroidism.

This clonotype was detected ten times or more. The V gene is TRBV18, the J gene TRBJ1-1, with D unresolved. The germline V gene has CDR1 KGHSH and CDR2 LQKENI. CDR3 length: 13 residues. V dropped 3 bases and J dropped 3 bases, with 8 bases sitting between them. CDR3 DNA sequence: TGTGCCAGCTCACCTTCGCGACACACTGAAGCTTTCTTT. This translates into CASSPSRHTEAFF.

The chain couples TRBV24-1 to TRBJ1-2; no clear D gene. There are 12 residues in the CDR3. The germline V gene encodes CDR1 KGHDR and CDR2 SFDVKD. The V gene lost 6 bases and the J gene lost 4 bases, with 8 bases spanning the gap. The CDR3 DNA reads as TGTGCCACCAGTCGTGAAACCTATGGCTACACCTTC. It encodes CATSRETYGYTF.

The sample holds many counts of this clonotype. The J gene is TRBJ2-7, the V gene TRBV7-8; D may be TRBD2 (6 bases). Germline CDR1 reads SGHVS; CDR2 reads FQNEAQ. The CDR3 spans 14 residues. With 1 base removed from V and 6 bases from J, the gap between germline ends came to 13 bases. DNA of the CDR3: TGTGCCAGCAGCTTAGAGGCGGGGCTGAGCGAGCAGTACTTC. This gives the protein CASSLEAGLSEQYF.

Many counts were recorded for this clonotype. The J gene is TRBJ1-2, the V gene TRBV24-1; no firm D call. CDR3 length: 15 amino acids. Germline CDR1 is KGHDR and CDR2 is SFDVKD. V was cut by 5 bases and J by 0 bases, with 12 bases left in between. CDR3 sequence reads: CATSGSTLANYGYTF. Written as DNA, the CDR3 is TGTGCCACCAGTGGTTCTACCTTAGCTAACTATGGCTACACCTTC.

This clonotype was seen a handful of times. V and J are TRBV12-3 or TRBV12-4 and TRBJ1-5; TRBD1 aligns across 10 bases. The CDR3 sequence is 14 residues long. Trimming removed 6 bases from V and 5 bases from J; junction bases left unmatched: 4. The DNA for the CDR3 is TGTGCCAGCAGGAGAGGACAGGGGGATCAGCCCCAGCATTTT. It encodes CASRRGQGDQPQHF.

This clonotype was recorded many times. V and J are TRBV29-1 and TRBJ1-1; D might be TRBD1 (6 bases). Germline assignment: CDR1 SQVTM and CDR2 ANQGSEA. Deletions cut 4 bases from V and 2 bases from J, with 14 bases between. The CDR3 has 14 residues. As DNA, the CDR3 is TGCAGCGTTGTCGATGGACAGATAAACACTGAAGCTTTCTTT. Translation: CSVVDGQINTEAFF.

The table lists this clonotype with many counts. This chain links TRBV5-1 with TRBJ2-1; weak D call: TRBD2 (6 bases). CDR3 length equals 16 residues. CDR1 is SGHRS and CDR2 is YFSETQ in the germline V gene. V gave up 4 bases and J gave up 2 bases, with 16 bases separating them. The CDR3: CASSPEPGLTYNEQFF. The CDR3 region has the DNA TGCGCCAGCAGCCCCGAACCGGGACTTACCTACAATGAGCAGTTCTTC.

This clonotype was observed a few times. The genes are TRBV19 and TRBJ2-2; D unresolved. CDR3 length: 12 amino acids. Germline CDR1 reads LNHDA; CDR2 reads SQIVND (reference sequence). V lost 3 bases and J 5 bases, leaving 4 bases between the germline ends. The CDR3 is CASSILTGELFF. The DNA for the CDR3 is TGTGCCAGTAGTATCCTAACCGGGGAGCTGTTTTTT.

Only a few counts were recorded for this clonotype. The chain uses TRBV3-1 and TRBJ2-7, with TRBD2 identical over 10 bases. The CDR3 covers 13 residues. The germline V gene has CDR1 LGHDT and CDR2 YNNKEL (reference sequence). Trimming removed 6 bases from V and 6 bases from J; junction bases left unmatched: 5. CDR3: CASRTLAGGEQYF. CDR3 in DNA: TGTGCCAGCAGGACATTAGCGGGAGGCGAGCAGTACTTC.

This clonotype turned up a few times. The chain joins TRBV27 to TRBJ1-6, with TRBD1 matching 8 bases. Germline V CDR1 and CDR2: MNHEY, SMNVEV (reference sequence). The CDR3 is 20 amino acids. J was trimmed by 7 bases and V by 4 bases; bases with no gene match: 21. The CDR3 region is CASSSRRTGLTQLSNSPLHF. As DNA, the CDR3 is TGTGCCAGCAGTTCTCGGAGGACAGGGTTAACCCAACTCTCGAATTCACCCCTCCACTTT.

Remarks on this clonotype: With a much larger clone just one base away, this may be a read error. This chain connects TRBV3-1 to TRBJ2-5; D could derive from TRBD1 or TRBD2 (5 bases each). Germline lookup yields CDR1 LGHDT and CDR2 YNNKEL (reference sequence). The CDR3 sequence is 13 residues long. DNA for the CDR3: TGTGCCAGCAACCAAGAGGGGTTGGAGACCCAGTACTTC. Residues: CASNQEGLETQYF.

This clonotype appeared a few times. J is TRBJ2-7 and V is TRBV19, with D unclear. Trimming stripped 10 bases from V and 3 bases from J, with 16 bases between. This CDR3 contains 13 residues. Per the germline V gene, CDR1 is LNHDA and CDR2 is SQIVND (reference sequence). CDR3 sequence: CATPTAGHYEQYF. The DNA of the CDR3 is TGTGCCACCCCTACCGCCGGGCACTACGAGCAGTACTTC. Drawing the rest from reference TRBV19 and TRBJ2-7, the complete variable domain is DGGITQSPKYLFRKEGQNVTLSCEQNLNHDAMYWYRQDPGQGLRLIYYSQIVNDFQKGDIAEGYSVSREKKESFPLTVTSAQKNPTAFYLCATPTAGHYEQYFGPGTRLTVT.

Many counts were recorded for this clonotype. V is TRBV6-2 or TRBV6-3 and J is TRBJ1-1; D unclear. Germline V gives CDR1 MNHEY, CDR2 SVGEGT. The CDR3 sequence is 14 residues long. V lost 0 bases and J lost 0, with 5 bases in between. This chain's CDR3 is CASSYSLVNTEAFF. The CDR3 coding sequence is TGTGCCAGCAGTTACTCCCTCGTGAACACTGAAGCTTTCTTT.

This clonotype was seen many times. V and J are TRBV7-3 and TRBJ2-3; no clear D gene. This CDR3 has 14 amino acids. Germline CDR1 reads SGHTA; CDR2 reads FQGTGA. Trimming stripped 5 bases from V and 4 bases from J, with 13 bases between. CDR3 nucleotide sequence: TGTGCCAGCAGCCTCCAGTCCGCCGCAGATACGCAGTATTTT. This sequence encodes CASSLQSAADTQYF.

In its sample, this clonotype was seen a few times. V and J are TRBV19 and TRBJ1-1; D remains unclear. Trimming removed 10 bases at V and 5 bases at J, with 14 bases between. Germline CDR1 LNHDA, CDR2 SQIVND (reference sequence). The CDR3 is 12 residues long. CDR3 amino acids: CATSQDKTEAFF. The CDR3 nucleotides read TGTGCCACCTCTCAGGATAAAACTGAAGCTTTCTTT.

The V gene is TRBV5-5, the J gene TRBJ2-1; D unresolved. This CDR3 contains 14 residues. Trimming removed 0 bases at V and 2 bases at J, with 6 bases between. Germline V lookup: CDR1 SGHKS, CDR2 YYEKEE (reference sequence). CDR3 region: CASSLEGTYNEQFF. The CDR3 region has the DNA TGTGCCAGCAGCTTGGAGGGTACCTACAATGAGCAGTTCTTC.

This clonotype was seen more than once but under ten times. V is TRBV12-3 or TRBV12-4 and J is TRBJ2-7; 10 bases agree with TRBD1. Germline trimming cut 5 bases from V and 3 bases from J; bases unmatched to any gene: 10. This CDR3 has 16 residues. DNA of the CDR3: TGTGCCAGCAGTGATTCCGGGACAGGGGTATACTACGAGCAGTACTTC. It yields the protein CASSDSGTGVYYEQYF.

This chain joins TRBV5-1 and TRBJ1-6; 12 bases map to TRBD1. With V trimmed by 4 bases and J by 13 bases, 12 bases remained unmatched. Germline V lookup: CDR1 SGHRS, CDR2 YFSETQ. This CDR3 spans 16 amino acids. The chain's CDR3 is CASSQGTGGRAKPLHF. The CDR3 nucleotides read TGCGCCAGCAGCCAAGGGACAGGGGGCCGCGCGAAGCCCCTCCACTTT.

The chain couples TRBV5-1 to TRBJ1-2; tentatively, D is TRBD1 (5 bases). Trimming removed 4 bases at V and 4 bases at J, with 11 bases between. Per the germline V gene, CDR1 is SGHRS and CDR2 is YFSETQ. This CDR3 is 13 amino acids long. As DNA, the CDR3 is TGCGCCAGCAGCCTACAGGAACTCTATGGCTACACCTTC. Its translation: CASSLQELYGYTF.

At least ten counts were recorded for this clonotype. The chain recombines TRBV13 with TRBJ2-7; TRBD1 aligns across 8 bases. CDR1 and CDR2 from the germline V gene are PRHDT and FYEKMQ (reference sequence). The trim removed 5 bases at V and 0 bases at J, leaving 6 bases unmatched. This CDR3 has 15 residues. This CDR3 reads CASSRRTGSSYEQYF. The CDR3 DNA is TGTGCCAGCAGCCGCCGGACAGGGAGCTCCTACGAGCAGTACTTC.

In regard to this clonotype: The junction departs from germline at one end; a sequencing error may be responsible. The rearrangement joins TRBV6-4 to TRBJ1-1; the D is unclear. Germline V gene data show CDR1 as MRHNA and CDR2 as SNTAGT. This CDR3 has 15 amino acids. CDR3 nucleotides: TGTGCCAGCAGTTGGAAGAGTTACGGTAACACTGAAGCTTCCTTT. Protein sequence: CASSWKSYGNTEASF.

This clonotype was seen repeatedly, ten times or more. Its ends do not fully match the called genes, so a read error is possible. The V and J genes are TRBV28 and TRBJ1-1, with D unresolved. The CDR3 loop spans 14 amino acids. Germline V lookup: CDR1 MDHEN, CDR2 SYDVKM. CDR3 DNA sequence: TGTGCCAGTAGTTTATCTATGGGGTACACTGAAGCTTTCTTT. Translation gives CASSLSMGYTEAFF.

Only a few counts were recorded for this clonotype. The chain links TRBV6-4 to TRBJ2-2; unclear D gene. V gave up 0 bases and J gave up 4 bases, with 3 bases separating them. Germline-derived CDR1 and CDR2 are MRHNA and SNTAGT. The CDR3 is made up of 13 amino acids. As DNA, the CDR3 is TGTGCCAGCAGTGACTCCTCCACCGGGGAGCTGTTTTTT. Translated, it gives CASSDSSTGELFF.

This clonotype has ten or more counts. As DNA, the CDR3 is TGCAGTGCTAGCTCTGCGGTACGAGCCAAAAACATTCAGTACTTC. Its protein is CSASSAVRAKNIQYF. V gene TRBV20-1 combines with J gene TRBJ2-4; D gene uncertain. This CDR3 has 15 amino acids. Germline V gene lookup returns CDR1 DFQATT and CDR2 SNEGSKA (reference sequence). The V and J ends lost 3 bases and 0 bases respectively, with 12 bases between them.

This clonotype was seen only a few times. The chain combines TRBV5-8 with TRBJ1-1, with D possibly being TRBD1 (5 bases). V was trimmed by 4 bases and J by 6 bases, leaving 25 bases between them. This CDR3 spans 17 amino acids. Germline assignment: CDR1 SGHTS and CDR2 YDEGEE. CDR3 in DNA: TGTGCCAGCAGCCCAGGGACCCTACAGGTGGGGTACGCTGAAGCTTTCTTT. Amino acids: CASSPGTLQVGYAEAFF. Together with reference TRBV5-8 and TRBJ1-1, the CDR3 gives the full variable domain: EAGVTQSPTHLIKTRGQQATLRCSPISGHTSVYWYQQALGLGLQFLLWYDEGEERNRGNFPPRFSGRQFPNYSSELNVNALELEDSALYLCASSPGTLQVGYAEAFFGQGTRLTVV.

There are many counts of this clonotype. The chain employs TRBV11-2 and TRBJ2-7; tentative D call: TRBD2 (5 bases). CDR1 and CDR2 from the germline V gene are SGHAT and FQNNGV. V lost 1 base and J 4 bases, leaving 8 bases between the germline ends. The CDR3 is 13 amino acids. The CDR3 DNA sequence: TGTGCCAGCAGCTTAGCGCGGGCGTACGAGCAGTACTTC. Its translation is CASSLARAYEQYF.

The gene calls are TRBV4-1 and TRBJ1-5; possibly TRBD1 for D (6 bases). With 4 bases removed from V and 5 bases from J, the gap between germline ends came to 15 bases. The CDR3 is made up of 15 amino acids. CDR1 and CDR2 from the germline V gene are MGHRA and YSYEKL. The CDR3 nucleotides read TGCGCCAGCAGCCCCAACGCAGGGGAGGATCAGCCCCAGCATTTT. Translation gives CASSPNAGEDQPQHF.